A selection of T cell receptor beta chains follows, all from one sample in a study of regulatory T cells in long-lasting Graves disease. TCRdb analysed the multiplex PCR reads with MiXCR anew, one entry per CDR3 protein. Of roughly 420,000 distinct CDR3 sequences listed, roughly 16% are singletons. The sequences come from peripheral blood mononuclear cells (PBMCs), collected at new diagnosis, from a patient treated with antithyroid drugs. The receptors come from a female donor with Graves disease. Each CDR3 is given with its conserved first and last residue. A D gene is named only where the DNA matches it firmly. Only part of the rows carry a size: once, few, many, or a class if the clone is expanded.

>TRBJ2-7|.|TRBV2|many
CASTFTARTYEQYF
TGTGCCAGCACCTTCACGGCGAGGACCTACGAGCAGTACTTC
>TRBJ1-5|TRBD1|TRBV6-5|.
CASSWDRSYQPQHF
TGTGCCAGCAGTTGGGACAGAAGCTATCAGCCCCAGCATTTT
>TRBJ2-5|TRBD1|TRBV7-2|.
CASSVRTGDQETQYF
TGTGCCAGCAGCGTCCGGACAGGGGACCAAGAGACCCAGTACTTC
>TRBJ1-4|.|TRBV28|many
CASSLQSEKLFF
TGTGCCAGCAGTTTACAGAGCGAAAAACTGTTTTTT
>TRBJ2-7|TRBD2|TRBV7-2|many
CASSSSGRALTEQYF
TGTGCCAGCAGCTCTAGCGGGAGGGCCCTCACCGAGCAGTACTTC
>TRBJ1-4|.|TRBV4-1|.
CASSQERGNGGKDEKLFF
TGCGCCAGCAGCCAAGAAAGGGGAAACGGGGGGAAGGATGAAAAACTGTTTTTT
>TRBJ2-2|.|TRBV27|.
CASSLDGSNGELFF
TGTGCCAGCAGTTTAGATGGGAGTAACGGGGAGCTGTTTTTT
>TRBJ1-4|TRBD1|TRBV6-1|many
CASSQWTGRDEKLFF
TGTGCCAGCAGTCAATGGACAGGACGGGATGAAAAACTGTTTTTT
>TRBJ1-2|.|TRBV4-2|many
CASSQEGRGLDYGYTF
TGTGCCAGCAGCCAAGAAGGCAGGGGATTAGACTATGGCTACACCTTC
>TRBJ1-2|.|TRBV10-2|few
CASFVPSRERERDGYTF
TGCGCCAGCTTTGTCCCTTCCCGCGAGCGGGAAAGGGATGGCTACACCTTC
>TRBJ2-7|TRBD1|TRBV20-1|.
CSANRDRSYEQYF
TGCAGTGCAAACCGGGACAGATCCTACGAGCAGTACTTC
>TRBJ2-5|TRBD2|TRBV5-1|.
CASSLAGRGAYQETQYF
TGCGCCAGCAGCTTGGCCGGGCGGGGGGCCTACCAAGAGACCCAGTACTTC
>TRBJ1-1|TRBD1|TRBV3-1|many
CASSRDRGDTEAFF
TGTGCCAGCAGCCGGGACAGGGGGGACACTGAAGCTTTCTTT
>TRBJ1-1|.|TRBV7-3|.
CASSFSRGGTTEAFF
TGTGCCAGCAGCTTTTCCAGAGGAGGGACCACTGAAGCTTTCTTT
>TRBJ2-5|.|TRBV6-1|.
CASRPQGWETQYF
TGTGCCAGCAGACCTCAGGGGTGGGAGACCCAGTACTTC
>TRBJ1-1|.|TRBV4-3|.
CASSQAIRYMNTEAFF
TGCGCCAGCAGCCAGGCGATCCGTTACATGAACACTGAAGCTTTCTTT
>TRBJ1-2|TRBD1|TRBV6-1|few
CASSEIGQALYGYTF
TGTGCCAGCAGTGAAATAGGACAGGCCCTCTATGGCTACACCTTC
>TRBJ1-1|.|TRBV3-1|many
CASSQDSTGLEAFF
TGTGCCAGCAGCCAAGACAGTACAGGGCTCGAAGCTTTCTTT
>TRBJ1-1|.|TRBV18|.
CAGSPGGTEAFF
TGTGCCGGCTCACCGGGGGGCACTGAAGCTTTCTTT
>TRBJ1-1|.|TRBV5-1|many
CASSQQGNTEAFF
TGCGCCAGCAGCCAACAGGGGAACACTGAAGCTTTCTTT
>TRBJ1-2|.|TRBV13|few
CASSLEAGVDYGYTF
TGTGCCAGCAGCTTAGAGGCAGGGGTAGACTATGGCTACACCTTC
>TRBJ2-5|.|TRBV27|.
CASRSLETQYF
TGTGCCAGCAGATCCCTGGAGACCCAGTACTTC
>TRBJ1-2|TRBD1|TRBV7-9|many
CASSFPGGSATNYGYTF
TGTGCCAGCAGCTTCCCAGGGGGGTCCGCCACTAACTATGGCTACACCTTC
>TRBJ2-5|TRBD2|TRBV20-1|.
CSAWTSGGVFQETQYF
TGCAGTGCTTGGACTAGCGGGGGGGTGTTTCAAGAGACCCAGTACTTC
>TRBJ2-3|.|TRBV2|many
CASSEEGYTQYF
TGTGCCAGCAGTGAAGAAGGGTATACGCAGTATTTT
>TRBJ2-7|.|TRBV2|many
CASSEVEGSYEQYF
TGTGCCAGCAGTGAAGTTGAAGGGAGCTACGAGCAGTACTTC
>TRBJ2-3|.|TRBV11-2|many
CASSLVPGAITDTQYF
TGTGCCAGCAGCTTAGTCCCGGGAGCGATCACAGATACGCAGTATTTT
>TRBJ2-1|.|TRBV4-3|many
CASSQGAPGLGEQFF
TGCGCCAGCAGCCAAGGGGCCCCTGGATTGGGTGAGCAGTTCTTC
>TRBJ1-1|.|TRBV28|many
CASSPRYTEAFF
TGTGCCAGCAGTCCCCGCTACACTGAAGCTTTCTTT
>TRBJ1-1|.|TRBV20-1|many
CSAREETEAFF
TGCAGTGCTAGAGAGGAGACCGAAGCTTTCTTT
>TRBJ1-2|TRBD1|TRBV9|many
CASSVAGDSNYGYTF
TGTGCCAGCAGCGTAGCTGGGGACAGTAACTATGGCTACACCTTC
>TRBJ2-7|TRBD1|TRBV12-3/TRBV12-4|many
CASTNGRGLFYEQYF
TGTGCCAGCACTAATGGTAGGGGGCTATTCTACGAGCAGTACTTC
>TRBJ1-5|TRBD1|TRBV7-9|many
CASSLMDRGRWQPQHF
TGTGCCAGCAGCTTAATGGACAGGGGGCGATGGCAGCCCCAGCATTTT
>TRBJ1-2|.|TRBV11-2|many
CASSSKGVPGSGYGYTF
TGTGCCAGCAGCTCAAAGGGCGTACCCGGGTCGGGGTATGGCTACACCTTC
>TRBJ2-7|TRBD1|TRBV29-1|many
CSVESPDRAYEQYF
TGCAGCGTAGAGAGTCCGGACAGGGCTTACGAGCAGTACTTC
>TRBJ2-5|TRBD2|TRBV20-1|many
CSASDGGSQETQYF
TGCAGTGCTAGCGACGGGGGGAGCCAAGAGACCCAGTACTTC
>TRBJ2-2|TRBD2|TRBV28|many
CASSLLAGTGELFF
TGTGCCAGCAGTTTACTAGCGGGGACCGGGGAGCTGTTTTTT
>TRBJ1-2|TRBD1|TRBV7-3|many
CASSLAPGQGNYGYTF
TGTGCCAGCAGCTTAGCCCCGGGACAGGGAAACTATGGCTACACCTTC
>TRBJ1-5|.|TRBV6-4|few
CASSYHSGRDSQPQHF
TGTGCCAGCAGTTACCACTCGGGGAGAGACAGCCAGCCCCAGCATTTT
>TRBJ2-3|.|TRBV5-4|many
CASSFGGGLEDTQYF
TGTGCCAGCAGCTTTGGCGGCGGGCTGGAGGATACGCAGTATTTT
>TRBJ2-3|.|TRBV6-2/TRBV6-3|.
CAGSVRSLPDTQYF
TGTGCCGGCAGTGTTAGGTCGTTACCAGATACGCAGTATTTT
>TRBJ2-3|.|TRBV28|many
CASLRGGAGTDTQYF
TGTGCCAGTCTAAGGGGGGGCGCAGGGACAGATACGCAGTATTTT
>TRBJ1-4|.|TRBV12-3/TRBV12-4|few
CASTLGEKLFF
TGTGCCAGCACGTTGGGGGAAAAACTGTTTTTT
>TRBJ2-7|TRBD2|TRBV6-2/TRBV6-3|many
CASSRLAGVYEQYF
TGTGCCAGCAGTCGACTAGCGGGAGTATACGAGCAGTACTTC
>TRBJ2-1|.|TRBV7-9|many
CASSLVLYNEQFF
TGTGCCAGCAGCTTAGTGTTATACAATGAGCAGTTCTTC
>TRBJ2-1|.|TRBV12-3/TRBV12-4|many
CASTLPARGYNEQFF
TGTGCCAGCACTCTCCCCGCTAGAGGTTACAATGAGCAGTTCTTC
>TRBJ2-7|.|TRBV5-1|many
CASSLIDEQYF
TGCGCCAGCAGCTTGATCGACGAGCAGTACTTC
>TRBJ2-5|.|TRBV11-1|many
CASSWGTARETQYF
TGTGCCAGCAGCTGGGGGACCGCTCGGGAGACCCAGTACTTC
>TRBJ1-2|TRBD1|TRBV12-3/TRBV12-4|many
CASSSRRDSIYGYTF
TGTGCCAGCAGTTCCCGCCGGGACAGTATATATGGCTACACCTTC
>TRBJ1-1|TRBD1|TRBV12-3/TRBV12-4|.
CASSLGQGADEAFF
TGTGCCAGCAGTTTAGGGCAGGGGGCGGATGAAGCTTTCTTT
>TRBJ2-5|TRBD2|TRBV7-8|many
CASSPTSGRRETQYF
TGTGCCAGCAGCCCGACTAGCGGGAGGCGGGAGACCCAGTACTTC
>TRBJ2-7|TRBD2|TRBV15|many
CATRLAGNYEQYF
TGTGCCACCAGACTAGCGGGGAACTACGAGCAGTACTTC
>TRBJ2-2|.|TRBV10-1|.
CASRGATGELFF
TGCGCCAGCAGGGGAGCTACCGGGGAGCTGTTTTTT
>TRBJ2-4|TRBD2|TRBV2|many
CASKGGRAYF
TGTGCCAGCAAGGGAGGGCGCGCGTACTTC
>TRBJ1-4|.|TRBV7-9|.
CASSLTRQVTNEKLFF
TGTGCCAGCAGCTTAACCCGACAGGTTACTAATGAAAAACTGTTTTTT
>TRBJ1-5|.|TRBV19|.
CASSIQGASNNQPQHF
TGTGCCAGTAGTATACAAGGGGCGAGTAACAATCAGCCCCAGCATTTT
>TRBJ2-1|.|TRBV20-1|many
CSASHGGEDNEQFF
TGCAGTGCTAGTCATGGCGGGGAGGACAATGAGCAGTTCTTC